This entry features one TCR beta chain sequence. The data belong to a study of T cell changes during pregnancy in multiple sclerosis. TCRdb's copy holds only in-frame clones and misses some; the assay was immunoSEQ multiplex PCR. The repertoire holds around 33,000 clones, with approximately 90% as singletons. The germline CDR1 and CDR2 sequences are SGHVS and FQNEAQ. With 4 bases removed from V and 6 bases from J, the gap between germline ends came to 20 bases. The CDR3 has 16 residues. The rearrangement uses TRBV7-8 and TRBJ2-3; maybe TRBD2 (7 bases). The receptor was derived from a female donor with multiple sclerosis, enrolled in a pregnancy study. The sequenced sample was CD8+ T cells from peripheral blood mononuclear cells, obtained in the third trimester of pregnancy. In DNA form, the CDR3 reads TGTGCCAGCAGCTATCCCCCTTGGGCGGGGGCGGATACGCAGTATTTT. This gives the protein CASSYPPWAGADTQYF.